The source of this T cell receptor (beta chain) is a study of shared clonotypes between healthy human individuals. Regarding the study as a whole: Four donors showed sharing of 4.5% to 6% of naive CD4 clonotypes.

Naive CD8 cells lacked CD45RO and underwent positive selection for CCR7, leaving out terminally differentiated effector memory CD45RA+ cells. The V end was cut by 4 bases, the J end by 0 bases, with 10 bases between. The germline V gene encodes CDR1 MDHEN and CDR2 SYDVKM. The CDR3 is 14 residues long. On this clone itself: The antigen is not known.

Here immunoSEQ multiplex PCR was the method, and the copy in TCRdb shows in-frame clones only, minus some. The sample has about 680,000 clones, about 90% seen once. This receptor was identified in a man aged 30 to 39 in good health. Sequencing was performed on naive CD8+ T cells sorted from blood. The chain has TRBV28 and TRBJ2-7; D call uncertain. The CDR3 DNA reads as TGTGCCAGCAGTTCGGGTAGGAGCTCCTACGAGCAGTACTTC. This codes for CASSSGRSSYEQYF.